This T cell receptor (beta chain) originates from a study of lymphopenia after photon versus proton radiotherapy. Losses at the gene ends were 4 bases for V and 1 base for J; bases not matched to a gene: 3. Germline V gene data show CDR1 as SNHLY and CDR2 as FYNNEI. The CDR3 has 14 residues. Repertoires were generated with immunoSEQ multiplex PCR, while TCRdb's copy carries only in-frame clones and drops some. The sample contains some 70,000 clones, around 87% of which appear only once. Study-wide points: After lymphocyte nadir, photon-treated repertoires showed oligoclonal expansion, especially CD8+ Temra.

A remark on this clone: Its antigen is currently unknown.

The sequence derives from an elderly man with esophageal cancer. The V call is TRBV2, the J call TRBJ1-2, with 7 bases fitting TRBD1. This specimen was peripheral blood, taken from a patient treated with proton-based radiotherapy. Here the CDR3 reads CASSGNRGNYGYTF. Here the CDR3 DNA reads TGTGCCAGCAGTGGGAACAGGGGTAACTATGGCTACACCTTC.